This T cell receptor beta chain is drawn from a study of blood T cell repertoires in COVID-19. The CDR3 extends over 14 amino acids. Germline V lookup: CDR1 SEHNR, CDR2 FQNEAQ (reference sequence). V gave up 7 bases and J gave up 5 bases, with 17 bases separating them. The method was immunoSEQ multiplex PCR; TCRdb's version includes in-frame clones alone and lacks a portion of them. The sample lists about 340,000 clones; around 88% were seen once. The J gene is TRBJ1-2, the V gene TRBV7-9; no reliable D call. The specimen was peripheral blood. The sequence was collected from an older woman with COVID-19, enrolled during active disease. This CDR3 reads CASTFDSGGYGYTF. The CDR3 bases are TGTGCCAGCACCTTCGATTCAGGAGGGTATGGCTACACCTTC.